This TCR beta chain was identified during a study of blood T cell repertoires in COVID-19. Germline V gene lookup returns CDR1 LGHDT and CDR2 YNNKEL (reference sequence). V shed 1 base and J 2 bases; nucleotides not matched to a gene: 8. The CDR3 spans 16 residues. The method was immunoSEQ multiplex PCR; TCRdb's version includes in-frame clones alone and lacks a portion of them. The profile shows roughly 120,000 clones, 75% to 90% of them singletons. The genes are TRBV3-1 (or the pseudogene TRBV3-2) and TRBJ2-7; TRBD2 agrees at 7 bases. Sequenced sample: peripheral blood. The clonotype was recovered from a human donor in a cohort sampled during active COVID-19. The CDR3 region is CASSQGLLASAYEQYF. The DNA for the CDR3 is TGTGCCAGCAGCCAAGGCTTACTAGCGTCGGCCTACGAGCAGTACTTC.